The 19 T cell receptor beta chains listed next were all sequenced from one sample in a study of tumor-infiltrating lymphocytes in primary liver carcinoma. Priming with a constant-region primer yielded TCR beta cDNA from around 0.45 ug total RNA. A slightly modified ARM-PCR protocol with three nested multiplex PCR rounds produced these TCR beta libraries. The first two PCR rounds, around 11 cycles each, used TRBV1-TRBV30 forward primers and a C-beta reverse primer. TCRdb reprocessed the multiplex PCR reads via MiXCR and lists one record per CDR3 protein. The table has a few hundred thousand distinct CDR3 sequences, roughly three fifths seen once. RNA isolated from unsorted whole blood supplied the blood RNA, with germline DNA also extracted. Material: peripheral blood. These receptors originate from a woman between 25 and 40 years old with primary liver carcinoma and hepatitis B virus infection.

The chain employs TRBV11-3 and TRBJ2-5, with TRBD2 identical over 8 bases. Germline V gene data show CDR1 as SGHNT and CDR2 as YENEEA. J gave up 7 bases and V 7 bases, and 5 bases lay outside the gene matches. The CDR3 has 12 residues. CDR3 bases: TGTGCCAGCACCACCGGGGGGGGGACCCAGTACTTC. This translates into CASTTGGGTQYF.

Regarding this clonotype: A junction boundary mismatches the germline segment, possibly from a read error. This rearrangement joins TRBV11-2 to TRBJ2-7; D is perhaps TRBD2 (5 bases). The CDR3 runs to 14 residues. Germline V CDR1 and CDR2: SGHAT, FQNNGV. CDR3 DNA sequence: TGTGCCAGTAGCTTTCGGCGGGTGATCTACGAGCAGTACTTC. Amino acid sequence: CASSFRRVIYEQYF.

The sample holds many counts of this clonotype. The gene calls are TRBV4-3 and TRBJ1-6, with D possibly being TRBD1 (5 bases). The CDR3 spans 16 residues. Germline V gives CDR1 LGHNA, CDR2 YSLEER. The germline V and J ends were trimmed by 5 bases and 7 bases, with 18 bases remaining between them. DNA for the CDR3: TGCGCCAGCAGCTACGGGACCGATGTACTAAATTCACCCCTCCACTTT. Its translation: CASSYGTDVLNSPLHF.

Worth noting for this clonotype: A much larger clonotype is one base distant, so this may be a read error. This chain joins TRBV6-2 or TRBV6-3 and TRBJ2-7; unclear D gene. V was pared by 2 bases and J by 2 bases, with 16 bases between. Germline loops: CDR1 MNHEY, CDR2 SVGEGT. The CDR3 is 16 residues long. The CDR3 DNA reads TGTGCCAGCAGTTACCCGAGAATTCGCGCGGCCTACGAGCAGTACTTC. This gives the protein CASSYPRIRAAYEQYF.

This chain connects TRBV28 to TRBJ2-7; possible D gene TRBD2, 5 bases. Trimming removed 1 base from V and 2 bases from J, with 15 bases in between. The germline V gene has CDR1 MDHEN and CDR2 SYDVKM. The CDR3 loop spans 16 amino acids. The CDR3 region is CASSLFLRGSAYEQYF. CDR3 DNA sequence: TGTGCCAGCAGTTTATTTCTCCGAGGGAGCGCCTACGAGCAGTACTTC.

This clonotype was observed a single time. At one end the junction does not follow the germline gene, possibly because of a read error. The rearrangement uses TRBV6-5 and TRBJ2-7; 8 positions agree with TRBD1. Germline V CDR1 and CDR2: MNHEY, SVGAGI. This CDR3 has 16 residues. Here the CDR3 DNA reads TGTTCCAGCAGTTACTCGGCTGGACAGGGACTTTACGAGCAGTACTTC. Its protein is CSSSYSAGQGLYEQYF.

This clonotype occurred a few times. Possible read error: a much larger clone is one base away. The gene calls are TRBV11-1 and TRBJ1-2; TRBD1 is a possible D gene (6 bases). The V end was cut by 0 bases, the J end by 4 bases, with 6 bases between. The CDR3 runs to 13 residues. CDR1 and CDR2 from the germline V gene are SGHAT and FQDESV (reference sequence). The CDR3 DNA is TGTGCCAGCAGCTTAGCCAGGGGCTATGGCTACACCTTC. This codes for CASSLARGYGYTF.

This clonotype was seen ten or more times. The chain uses TRBV6-5 and TRBJ1-2; 9 nucleotides line up with TRBD1. The germline V gene encodes CDR1 MNHEY and CDR2 SVGAGI. The CDR3 sequence is 14 residues long. V gave up 2 bases and J gave up 4 bases; unmatched junction bases: 2. For the CDR3, the DNA is TGTGCCAGCAGTTACGGGGGACAGGGCTATGGCTACACCTTC. This sequence encodes CASSYGGQGYGYTF.

The rearrangement uses TRBV2 and TRBJ2-1; the match to TRBD1 covers 10 bases. The germline V gene has CDR1 SNHLY and CDR2 FYNNEI. CDR3 length equals 15 residues. Losses at the gene ends were 6 bases for V and 2 bases for J; bases not matched to a gene: 4. CDR3 DNA: TGTGCCAGCAGGGCGGGACAGGGGCCCTACAATGAGCAGTTCTTC. The encoded protein is CASRAGQGPYNEQFF.

This clonotype was observed at least ten times. This rearrangement joins TRBV4-1 to TRBJ1-1; weak D call: TRBD1 (5 bases). V was clipped by 1 base and J by 6 bases, with 6 bases between them. The CDR3 contains 12 residues. Per germline, CDR1 MGHRA and CDR2 YSYEKL. The CDR3 is CASSQGTPEAFF. DNA of the CDR3: TGCGCCAGCAGCCAAGGGACACCTGAAGCTTTCTTT.

The chain has TRBV6-2 or TRBV6-3 and TRBJ1-5, with 7 positions matching TRBD1. The CDR3 is 15 residues long. The germline V gene has CDR1 MNHEY and CDR2 SVGEGT. The ends lost 7 bases at V and 6 bases at J; junction bases unmatched: 12. This chain's CDR3 is CASTPRDRVTQPQHF. The CDR3 DNA sequence: TGTGCCAGCACTCCCCGGGACAGAGTGACTCAGCCCCAGCATTTT.

In the case of this clonotype: At one end, the junction sequence differs from germline, possibly due to a read error. J is TRBJ2-7 and V is TRBV10-3, with D possibly matching TRBD2 (5 bases). The CDR3 extends over 13 amino acids. The germline V gene encodes CDR1 ENHRY and CDR2 SYGVKD. DNA for the CDR3: TGTACCATCAGTGACTATCCCTACGACGAGCAATACTTC. As protein: CTISDYPYDEQYF.

To note about this clonotype: This may stem from a read error, because a much larger clone lies one nucleotide away. The chain has TRBV6-2 or TRBV6-3 and TRBJ1-1, with a tentative D call TRBD1 (6 bases). The CDR3 covers 14 residues. Germline-derived CDR1 and CDR2 are MNHEY and SVGEGT. CDR3 region: CTSRLGGPNTEAFF. The CDR3 DNA sequence: TGTACCAGCAGACTGGGGGGGCCGAACACTGAAGCTTTCTTT.

Worth noting for this clonotype: A much larger clone differs from this one at a single base, so this may be a read error. The rearrangement uses TRBV12-3 or TRBV12-4 and TRBJ1-5; D perhaps matches TRBD1 (5 bases). There are 15 residues in the CDR3. The V gene lost 3 bases and the J gene lost 6 bases, with 15 bases spanning the gap. The CDR3 reads CASSFARVSGQPQHF. In DNA, the CDR3 is TGTGCCAGCAGTTTTGCCAGGGTGAGCGGTCAGCCCCAGCATTTT.

V usage is TRBV7-2 and J usage is TRBJ2-3; the match to TRBD2 covers 15 bases. Germline CDR1 and CDR2: SGHTA and FQGNSA. The CDR3 covers 18 residues. V shed 1 base and J 4 bases; nucleotides not matched to a gene: 6. The CDR3 sequence is CASSLGGTSGRIADTQYF. The CDR3 DNA reads TGTGCCAGCAGCTTAGGTGGGACTAGCGGGAGGATCGCAGATACGCAGTATTTT.

This clonotype was counted at least ten times. The chain employs TRBV6-1 and TRBJ2-5; no reliable D call. Looked up from germline, CDR1 is MNHNS and CDR2 is SASEGT. V was pared by 0 bases and J by 3 bases, with 14 bases between. This CDR3 is 16 amino acids long. CDR3 loop: CASSEALGRVEETQYF. CDR3 DNA sequence: TGTGCCAGCAGTGAAGCGCTGGGTCGGGTCGAAGAGACCCAGTACTTC.

This chain joins TRBV6-1 and TRBJ2-5; possibly TRBD1 or TRBD2 for D (5 bases each). V dropped 3 bases and J dropped 5 bases, with 16 bases sitting between them. The germline gives CDR1 MNHNS, CDR2 SASEGT. CDR3 length equals 15 residues. CDR3 bases: TGTGCCAGCAGTGAGCAAGACACCTGGGGGGAGACCCAGTACTTC. It yields the protein CASSEQDTWGETQYF.

This clonotype was picked up a small number of times. The V gene is TRBV29-1, the J gene TRBJ2-1; 8 bases align to TRBD1. With V trimmed by 4 bases and J by 9 bases, 8 bases remained unmatched. The length of the CDR3 is 13 residues. The germline V gene encodes CDR1 SQVTM and CDR2 ANQGSEA. The DNA for the CDR3 is TGCAGCGTTGGTAACAGGGGGTGGGGTGAGCAGTTCTTC. Protein product: CSVGNRGWGEQFF.

This clonotype was counted between two and nine times. V gene TRBV12-3 or TRBV12-4 combines with J gene TRBJ2-2; possible D gene TRBD2, 5 bases. V was shortened by 5 bases and J by 3 bases, with 10 bases between the two germline ends. This CDR3 comprises 14 residues. As DNA, the CDR3 is TGTGCCAGCAGTCCAGGACTGCACACCGGGGAGCTGTTTTTT. It yields the protein CASSPGLHTGELFF.